This TCR beta chain was sequenced during a study of breast tumors, draining lymph nodes, adjacent tissues. This clonotype was recorded only once. The antigen is undetermined. TCRdb independently ran MiXCR on the multiplex PCR reads; one entry per CDR3 protein. Counted here are 270,000 or so distinct CDR3 sequences, under 35% occurring once; the ten biggest clones make up around 1%. Germline V gene sequence: CDR1 LNHDA, CDR2 SQIVND (reference sequence). CDR3 size: 18 residues. With V trimmed by 3 bases and J by 4 bases, 13 bases remained unmatched. Study findings and constraints: Luminal-like breast cancer showed significantly higher tumor–nontumor repertoire similarity than basal-like. The data were judged consistent with most tumor T cells coming from lymph node and expanding in tumor. Tumors had less TCR diversity than lymph nodes, more than nontumor tissue.

Breast cancer patients provided tissue from their axillary draining lymph nodes. This clonotype was sampled from a female donor with breast cancer. Some clones in this sample may be carry-over from other donors' samples. Sequences were obtained from axillary lymph node tissue. The rearrangement links TRBV19 to TRBJ2-2, with 8 bases aligning to TRBD2. CDR3 protein: CASSIGRGEQFGTGELFF. The CDR3 DNA is TGTGCCAGTAGTATCGGGCGGGGGGAGCAGTTCGGCACCGGGGAGCTGTTTTTT.